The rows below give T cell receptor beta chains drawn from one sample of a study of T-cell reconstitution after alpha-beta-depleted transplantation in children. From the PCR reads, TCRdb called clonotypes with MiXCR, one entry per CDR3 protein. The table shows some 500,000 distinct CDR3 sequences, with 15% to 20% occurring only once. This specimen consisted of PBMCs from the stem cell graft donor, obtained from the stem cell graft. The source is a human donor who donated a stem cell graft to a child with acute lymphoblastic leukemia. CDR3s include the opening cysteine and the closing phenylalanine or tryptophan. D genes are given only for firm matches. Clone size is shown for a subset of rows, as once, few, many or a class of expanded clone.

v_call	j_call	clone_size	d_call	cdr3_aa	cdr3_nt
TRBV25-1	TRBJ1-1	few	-	CASSEYFGYTEAFF	TGTGCCAGCAGTGAATATTTCGGGTACACTGAAGCTTTCTTT
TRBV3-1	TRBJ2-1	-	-	CASSHSKSYNEQFF	TGTGCCAGCAGCCACAGTAAATCCTACAATGAGCAGTTCTTC
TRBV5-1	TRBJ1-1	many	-	CASSLGRDEAFF	TGCGCCAGCAGCTTGGGTAGAGATGAAGCTTTCTTT
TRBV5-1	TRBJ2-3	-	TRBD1	CASSSRRDRGQYF	TGCGCCAGCAGCTCCCGAAGGGACAGGGGGCAATATTTT
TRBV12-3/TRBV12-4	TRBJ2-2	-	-	CASSFQGTGTGELFF	TGTGCCAGCAGTTTCCAGGGGACGGGGACCGGGGAGCTGTTTTTT
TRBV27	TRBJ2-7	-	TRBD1	CASRGTGIYYEQYF	TGTGCCAGCAGAGGGACAGGCATTTACTACGAGCAGTACTTC
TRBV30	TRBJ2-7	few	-	CAWSKVGGEQYF	TGTGCCTGGAGTAAGGTTGGGGGCGAGCAGTACTTC
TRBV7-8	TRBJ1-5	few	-	CASAGSNQPQHF	TGTGCCAGCGCTGGGAGCAATCAGCCCCAGCATTTT
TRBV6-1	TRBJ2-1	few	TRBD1	CASSPTPLARDRAYNEQFF	TGTGCCAGCAGCCCAACCCCACTAGCCCGGGACAGGGCCTACAATGAGCAGTTCTTC
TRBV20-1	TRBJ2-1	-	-	CSAREIGSEQFF	TGCAGTGCTAGAGAAATCGGGAGTGAGCAGTTCTTC
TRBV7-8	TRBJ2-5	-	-	CASSFRRLQETQYF	TGTGCCAGCAGCTTTCGGCGTCTACAAGAGACCCAGTACTTC
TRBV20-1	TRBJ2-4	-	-	CSALGPRAKNIQYF	TGCAGTGCCCTAGGACCCCGGGCCAAAAACATTCAGTACTTC
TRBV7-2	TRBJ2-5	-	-	CASSSGYLTQYF	TGTGCCAGCAGCTCGGGATATCTGACCCAGTACTTC
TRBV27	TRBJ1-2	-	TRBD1	CASSPGTGYRGYTF	TGTGCCAGCAGTCCCGGGACAGGGTATAGAGGCTACACCTTC
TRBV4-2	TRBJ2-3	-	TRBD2	CASSTLAGAWNTQYF	TGTGCCAGCAGCACACTAGCGGGAGCGTGGAATACGCAGTATTTT
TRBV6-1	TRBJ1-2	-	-	CASSLGRTYGYTF	TGTGCCAGCAGCCTGGGACGGACTTATGGCTACACCTTC
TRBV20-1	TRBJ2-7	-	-	CSARRDGQSYEQYF	TGCAGTGCTAGACGGGACGGACAATCCTACGAGCAGTACTTC
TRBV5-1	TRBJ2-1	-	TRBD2	CASSFAGVGLNEQFF	TGCGCCAGCAGCTTCGCGGGAGTCGGGCTCAATGAGCAGTTCTTC
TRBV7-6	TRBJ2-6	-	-	CASSLPIIGANVLTF	TGTGCCAGCAGCTTACCCATCATTGGGGCCAACGTCCTGACTTTC
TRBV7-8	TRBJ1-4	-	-	CASSQSRWGREKLFF	TGTGCCAGCAGCCAAAGTCGTTGGGGGCGCGAAAAACTGTTTTTT
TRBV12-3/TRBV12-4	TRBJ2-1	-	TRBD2	CASSLTSGSFSLEQFF	TGTGCCAGCAGTTTAACAAGCGGGAGTTTTTCTTTAGAGCAGTTCTTC
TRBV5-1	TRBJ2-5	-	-	CASSSEGGLAETQYF	TGCGCCAGCAGCTCCGAAGGCGGGTTGGCAGAGACCCAGTACTTC
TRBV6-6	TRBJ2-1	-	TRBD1	CAGRQGLMNEQFF	TGTGCCGGAAGACAGGGGTTAATGAATGAGCAGTTCTTC
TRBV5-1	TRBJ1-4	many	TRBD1	CASSGGQFSEKLFF	TGCGCCAGCAGCGGGGGACAGTTCTCTGAAAAACTGTTTTTT
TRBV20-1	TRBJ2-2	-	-	CSAMTENTGELFF	TGCAGTGCGATGACCGAGAACACCGGGGAGCTGTTTTTT
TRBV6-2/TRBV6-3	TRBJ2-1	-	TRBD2	CASSYSAFGLAGTYSYNEQFF	TGTGCCAGCAGTTACTCGGCTTTCGGACTAGCGGGGACCTACTCCTACAATGAGCAGTTCTTC
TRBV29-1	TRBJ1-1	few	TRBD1	CSVVGQGVNTEAFF	TGCAGCGTGGTGGGACAGGGTGTGAACACTGAAGCTTTCTTT
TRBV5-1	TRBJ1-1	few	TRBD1	CASSSGTGWESTEAFF	TGCGCCAGCAGCTCAGGGACAGGGTGGGAGAGCACTGAAGCTTTCTTT